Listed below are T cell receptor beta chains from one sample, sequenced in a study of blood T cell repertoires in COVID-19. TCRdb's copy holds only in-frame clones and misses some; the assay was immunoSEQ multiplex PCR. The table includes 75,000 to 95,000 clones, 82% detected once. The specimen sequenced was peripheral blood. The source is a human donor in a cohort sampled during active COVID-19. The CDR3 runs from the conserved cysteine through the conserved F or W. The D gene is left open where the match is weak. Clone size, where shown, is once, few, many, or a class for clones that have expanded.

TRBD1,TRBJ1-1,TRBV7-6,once,TGTGCCAGCAGCTTAATGTATAACTCAGGGGGGGAAGCTTTCTTT,CASSLMYNSGGEAFF
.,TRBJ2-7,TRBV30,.,TGTGCCTGGAGTTCGGACATCTCCTACGAGCAGTACTTC,CAWSSDISYEQYF
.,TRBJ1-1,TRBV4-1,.,TGCGCCAGCAGCCAACGCAGGGCCGCTGAAGCTTTCTTT,CASSQRRAAEAFF
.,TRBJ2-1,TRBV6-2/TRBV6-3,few,TGTGCCAGCAGTTACTCAGGCAGGGCCAATGAGCAGTTCTTC,CASSYSGRANEQFF
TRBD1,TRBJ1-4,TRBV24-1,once,TGTGCCACCAGTGATCTGACAGGGACCGGTGAAAAACTGTTTTTT,CATSDLTGTGEKLFF
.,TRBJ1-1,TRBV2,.,TGTGCCAGCAGTGAAGAGGGGGGGCTAACTGAAGCTTTCTTT,CASSEEGGLTEAFF
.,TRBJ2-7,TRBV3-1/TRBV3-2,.,TGTGCCAGCAGTTCCCCTCTGAGGCACTACGAGCAGTACTTC,CASSSPLRHYEQYF
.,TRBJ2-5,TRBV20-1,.,TGCAGTGCTAGATTTGTAACCCAGTACTTC,CSARFVTQYF
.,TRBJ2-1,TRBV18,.,TGTGCCAGCTCACCACCGTCCGACACGCTTTGGTTCTTC,CASSPPSDTLWFF
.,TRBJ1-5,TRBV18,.,TGTGCCAGCTCACCCCAGAGCGATCAGCCCCAGCATTTT,CASSPQSDQPQHF
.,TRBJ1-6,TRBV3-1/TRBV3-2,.,TGTGCCAGCAGCCAAGGGTGGGGCAATCGGCACTTT,CASSQGWGNRHF
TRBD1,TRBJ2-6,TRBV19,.,TGTGCCAGTAGTCAACGACAGGGGGCCTCTGGGGCCAACGTCCTGACTTTC,CASSQRQGASGANVLTF
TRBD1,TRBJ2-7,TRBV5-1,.,TGCGCCAGCAGCTTAAGGACAGGGAGCTACGAGCAGTACTTC,CASSLRTGSYEQYF
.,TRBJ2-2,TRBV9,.,TGTGCCAGCAGCGTAGGTCGGGGTGCCGGGGAGCTGTTTTTT,CASSVGRGAGELFF
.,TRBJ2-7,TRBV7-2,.,TGTGCCAGCAGCCCAAGTCCCAGCTCCTACGAGCAGTACTTC,CASSPSPSSYEQYF
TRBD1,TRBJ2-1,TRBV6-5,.,TGTGCCAGCAGTTACTCGGGGCGACAGGGGGTCAATGAGCAGTTCTTC,CASSYSGRQGVNEQFF
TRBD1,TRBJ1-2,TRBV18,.,TGTGCCAGCTCCCTCGCAGGACAGGGCAGCGGTGGCTACACCTTC,CASSLAGQGSGGYTF
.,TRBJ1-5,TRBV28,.,TGTGCCAGCAGTCATTTTAGCAATCAGCCCCAGCATTTT,CASSHFSNQPQHF
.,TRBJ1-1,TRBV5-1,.,TGCGCCAGCAGCTTGCTAGGCACTGAAGCTTTCTTT,CASSLLGTEAFF
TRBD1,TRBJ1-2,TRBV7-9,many,TGTGCCAGCAGCCCAACTTGGGACAGGGGCTTCGGTAACTATGGCTACACCTTC,CASSPTWDRGFGNYGYTF
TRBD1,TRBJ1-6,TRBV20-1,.,TGCAGTGCTCGCCACAGGGGCCCCCTCCACTTT,CSARHRGPLHF
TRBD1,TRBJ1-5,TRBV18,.,TGTGCCAGCTCACCCCTTCAGGGGGCGGGTCAGCCCCAGCATTTT,CASSPLQGAGQPQHF